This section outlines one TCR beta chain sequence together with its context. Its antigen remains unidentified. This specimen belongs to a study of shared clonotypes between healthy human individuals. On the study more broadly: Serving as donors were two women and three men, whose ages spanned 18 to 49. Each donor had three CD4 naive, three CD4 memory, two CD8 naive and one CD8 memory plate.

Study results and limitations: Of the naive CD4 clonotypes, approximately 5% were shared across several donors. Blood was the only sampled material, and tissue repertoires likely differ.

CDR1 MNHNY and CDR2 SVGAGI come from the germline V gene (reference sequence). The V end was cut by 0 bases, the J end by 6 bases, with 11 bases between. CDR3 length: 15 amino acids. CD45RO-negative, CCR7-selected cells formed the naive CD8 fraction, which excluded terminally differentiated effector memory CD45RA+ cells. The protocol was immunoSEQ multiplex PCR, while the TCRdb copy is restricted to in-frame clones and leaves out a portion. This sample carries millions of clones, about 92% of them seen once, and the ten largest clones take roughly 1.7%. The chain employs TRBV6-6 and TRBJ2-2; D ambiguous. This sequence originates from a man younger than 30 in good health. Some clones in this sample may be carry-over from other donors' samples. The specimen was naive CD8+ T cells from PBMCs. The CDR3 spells CASSYSSMLPGELFF. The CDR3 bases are TGTGCCAGCAGTTACTCGTCTATGCTCCCCGGGGAGCTGTTTTTT.